This TCR beta chain was sequenced during a study of blood T cell repertoires in COVID-19. This clone was seen a single time. Profiling relied on immunoSEQ multiplex PCR, and the TCRdb table lists in-frame clones only, not all of them. The table shows more than 300,000 clones, with more than 70% occurring only once. Deletions cut 1 base from V and 5 bases from J, with 6 bases between. Germline CDR1 and CDR2: LNHDA and SQIVND (reference sequence). CDR3 length: 13 residues. The TCR comes from a woman in her twenties or thirties with COVID-19, enrolled during active disease. The chain carries TRBV19 and TRBJ1-5; D call uncertain. Sequences were obtained from peripheral blood. CDR3 bases: TGTGCCAGTAGTATAGCAGTGGATCAGCCCCAGCATTTT. It specifies CASSIAVDQPQHF.